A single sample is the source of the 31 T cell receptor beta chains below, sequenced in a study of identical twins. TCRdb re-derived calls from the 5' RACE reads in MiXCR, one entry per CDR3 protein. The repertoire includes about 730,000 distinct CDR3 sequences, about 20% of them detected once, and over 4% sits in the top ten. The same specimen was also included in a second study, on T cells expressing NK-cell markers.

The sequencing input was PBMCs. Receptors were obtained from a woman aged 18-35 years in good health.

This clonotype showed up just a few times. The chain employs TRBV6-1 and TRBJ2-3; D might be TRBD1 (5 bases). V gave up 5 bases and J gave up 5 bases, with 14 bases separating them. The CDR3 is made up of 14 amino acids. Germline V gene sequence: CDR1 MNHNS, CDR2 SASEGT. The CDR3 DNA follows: TGTGCCAGCAGTCAGGGCTCCCCGAAAGATACGCAGTATTTT. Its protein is CASSQGSPKDTQYF.

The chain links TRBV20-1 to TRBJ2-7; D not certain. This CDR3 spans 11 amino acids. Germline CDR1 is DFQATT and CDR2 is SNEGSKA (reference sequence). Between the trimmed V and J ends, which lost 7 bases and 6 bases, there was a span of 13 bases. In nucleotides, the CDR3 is TGCAGTGTCTTGAAAAGAGGCGAGCAGTACTTC. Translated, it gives CSVLKRGEQYF.

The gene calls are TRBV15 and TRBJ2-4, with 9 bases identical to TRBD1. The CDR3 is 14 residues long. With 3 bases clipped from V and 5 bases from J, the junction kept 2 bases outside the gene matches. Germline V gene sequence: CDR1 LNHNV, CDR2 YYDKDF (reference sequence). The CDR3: CATSRGQGENIQYF. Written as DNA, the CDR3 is TGTGCCACCAGCAGGGGACAGGGTGAAAACATTCAGTACTTC.

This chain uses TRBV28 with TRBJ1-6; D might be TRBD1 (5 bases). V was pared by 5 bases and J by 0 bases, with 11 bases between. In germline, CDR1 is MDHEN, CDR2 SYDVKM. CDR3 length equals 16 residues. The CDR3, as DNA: TGTGCCAGCAGTCGACAGCCCAGCTCCTATAATTCACCCCTCCACTTT. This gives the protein CASSRQPSSYNSPLHF.

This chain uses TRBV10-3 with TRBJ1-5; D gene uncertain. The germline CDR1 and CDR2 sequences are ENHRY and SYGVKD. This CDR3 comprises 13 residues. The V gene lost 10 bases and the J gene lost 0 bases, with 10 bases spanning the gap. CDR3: CATTVDSNQPQHF. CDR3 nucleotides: TGTGCCACGACGGTGGATAGCAATCAGCCCCAGCATTTT.

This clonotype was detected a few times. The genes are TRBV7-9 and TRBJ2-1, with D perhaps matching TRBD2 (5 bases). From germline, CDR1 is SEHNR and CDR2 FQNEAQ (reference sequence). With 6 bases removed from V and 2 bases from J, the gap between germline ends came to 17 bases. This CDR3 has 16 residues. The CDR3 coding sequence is TGTGCCAGCAGAGAAGACGCCTCGAGGGCCTACAATGAGCAGTTCTTC. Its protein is CASREDASRAYNEQFF.

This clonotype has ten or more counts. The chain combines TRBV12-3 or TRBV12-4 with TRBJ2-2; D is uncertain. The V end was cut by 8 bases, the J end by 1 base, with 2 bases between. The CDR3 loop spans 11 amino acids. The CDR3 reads CASGNTGELFF. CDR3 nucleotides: TGTGCCAGCGGGAACACCGGGGAGCTGTTTTTT.

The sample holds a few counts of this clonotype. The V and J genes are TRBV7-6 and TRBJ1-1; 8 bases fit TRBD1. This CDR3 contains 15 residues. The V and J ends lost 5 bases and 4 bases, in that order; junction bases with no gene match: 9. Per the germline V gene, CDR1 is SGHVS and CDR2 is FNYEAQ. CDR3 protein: CASSISGGRVTEAFF. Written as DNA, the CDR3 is TGTGCCAGCAGCATATCAGGGGGCCGGGTCACTGAAGCTTTCTTT. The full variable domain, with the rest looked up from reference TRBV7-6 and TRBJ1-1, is GAGVSQSPRYKVTKRGQDVALRCDPISGHVSLYWYRQALGQGPEFLTYFNYEAQQDKSGLPNDRFSAERPEGSISTLTIQRTEQRDSAMYRCASSISGGRVTEAFFGQGTRLTVV.

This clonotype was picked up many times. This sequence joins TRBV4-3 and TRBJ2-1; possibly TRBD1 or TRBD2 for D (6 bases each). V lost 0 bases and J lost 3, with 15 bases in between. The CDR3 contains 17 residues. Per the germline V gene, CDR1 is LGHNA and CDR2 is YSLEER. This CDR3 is CASSQDHGGSNYNEQFF. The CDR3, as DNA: TGCGCCAGCAGCCAAGATCACGGGGGCAGCAACTACAATGAGCAGTTCTTC.

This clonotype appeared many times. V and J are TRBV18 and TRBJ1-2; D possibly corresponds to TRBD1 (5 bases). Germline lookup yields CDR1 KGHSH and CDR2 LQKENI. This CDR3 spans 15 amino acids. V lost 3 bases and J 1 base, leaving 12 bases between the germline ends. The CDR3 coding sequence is TGTGCCAGCTCACCCCCGGCAGGGAATAACTATGGCTACACCTTC. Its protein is CASSPPAGNNYGYTF.

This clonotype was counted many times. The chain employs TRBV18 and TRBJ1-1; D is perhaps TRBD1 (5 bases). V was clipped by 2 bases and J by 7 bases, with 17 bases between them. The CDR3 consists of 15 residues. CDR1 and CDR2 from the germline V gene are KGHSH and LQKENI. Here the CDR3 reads CASSPMAQGGNEAFF. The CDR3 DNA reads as TGTGCCAGCTCACCAATGGCCCAGGGAGGGAATGAAGCTTTCTTT.

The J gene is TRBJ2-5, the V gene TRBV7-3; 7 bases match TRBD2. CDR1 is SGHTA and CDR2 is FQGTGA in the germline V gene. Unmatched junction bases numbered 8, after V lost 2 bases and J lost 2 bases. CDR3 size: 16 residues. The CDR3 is CASSLGPGGGQETQYF. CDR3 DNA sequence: TGTGCCAGCAGCTTAGGCCCGGGGGGTGGGCAAGAGACCCAGTACTTC.

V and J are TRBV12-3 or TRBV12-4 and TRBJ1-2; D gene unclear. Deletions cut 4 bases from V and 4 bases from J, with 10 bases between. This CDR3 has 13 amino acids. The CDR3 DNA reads TGTGCCAGCAGTTCGCAGGATACCTATGGCTACACCTTC. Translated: CASSSQDTYGYTF.

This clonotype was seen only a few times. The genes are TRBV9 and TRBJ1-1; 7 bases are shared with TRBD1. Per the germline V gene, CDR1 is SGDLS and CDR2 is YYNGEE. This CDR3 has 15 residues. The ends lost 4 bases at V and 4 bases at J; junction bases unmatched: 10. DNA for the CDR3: TGTGCCAGCAGCCCCCCGACAGGGATAGTCACTGAAGCTTTCTTT. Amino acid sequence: CASSPPTGIVTEAFF.

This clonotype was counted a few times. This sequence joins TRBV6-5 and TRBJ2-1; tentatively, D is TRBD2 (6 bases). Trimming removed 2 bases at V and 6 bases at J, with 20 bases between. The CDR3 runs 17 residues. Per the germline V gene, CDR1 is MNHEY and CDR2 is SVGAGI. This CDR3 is CASSYDHPGLEANEQFF. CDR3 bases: TGTGCCAGCAGTTACGATCATCCGGGACTGGAGGCCAATGAGCAGTTCTTC.

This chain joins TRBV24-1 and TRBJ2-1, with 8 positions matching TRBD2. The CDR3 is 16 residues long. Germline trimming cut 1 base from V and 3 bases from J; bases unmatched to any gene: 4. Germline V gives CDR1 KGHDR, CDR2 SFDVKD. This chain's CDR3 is CATSDLSGSRYNEQFF. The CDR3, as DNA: TGTGCCACCAGTGATTTAAGCGGGAGTCGCTACAATGAGCAGTTCTTC.

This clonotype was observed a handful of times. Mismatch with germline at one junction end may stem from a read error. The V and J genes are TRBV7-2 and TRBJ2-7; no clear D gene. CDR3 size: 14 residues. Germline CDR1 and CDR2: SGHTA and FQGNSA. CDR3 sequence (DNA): TGTGCCAGCAGCTTAGCGCTTGGCTCCTACAAGCAGTACTTC. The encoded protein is CASSLALGSYKQYF.

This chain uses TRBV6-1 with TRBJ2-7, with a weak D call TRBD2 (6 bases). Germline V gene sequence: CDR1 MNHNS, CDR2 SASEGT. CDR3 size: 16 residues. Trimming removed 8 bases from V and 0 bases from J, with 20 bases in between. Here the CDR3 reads CASGMVRGSSSYEQYF. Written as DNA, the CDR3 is TGTGCCAGCGGGATGGTGCGGGGCTCGAGCTCCTACGAGCAGTACTTC.

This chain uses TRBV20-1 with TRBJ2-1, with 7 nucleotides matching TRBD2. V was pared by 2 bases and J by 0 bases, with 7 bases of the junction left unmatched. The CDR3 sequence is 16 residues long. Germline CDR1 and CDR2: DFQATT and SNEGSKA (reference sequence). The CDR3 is CSARLLAPSSYNEQFF. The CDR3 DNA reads TGCAGTGCTAGACTACTAGCGCCAAGCTCCTACAATGAGCAGTTCTTC.

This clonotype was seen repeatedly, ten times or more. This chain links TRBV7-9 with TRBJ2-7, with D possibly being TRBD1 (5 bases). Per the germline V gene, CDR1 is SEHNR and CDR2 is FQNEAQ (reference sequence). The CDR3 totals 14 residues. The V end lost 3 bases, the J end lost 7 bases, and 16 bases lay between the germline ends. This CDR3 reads CASSFLAASGEQYF. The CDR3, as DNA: TGTGCCAGCAGCTTTCTCGCGGCTTCAGGGGAGCAGTACTTC.

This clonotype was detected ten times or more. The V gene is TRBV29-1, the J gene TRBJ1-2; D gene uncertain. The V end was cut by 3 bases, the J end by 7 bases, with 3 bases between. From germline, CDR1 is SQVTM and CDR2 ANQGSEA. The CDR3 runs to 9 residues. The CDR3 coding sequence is TGCAGCGTTGATCTTGGCTACACCTTC. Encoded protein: CSVDLGYTF.

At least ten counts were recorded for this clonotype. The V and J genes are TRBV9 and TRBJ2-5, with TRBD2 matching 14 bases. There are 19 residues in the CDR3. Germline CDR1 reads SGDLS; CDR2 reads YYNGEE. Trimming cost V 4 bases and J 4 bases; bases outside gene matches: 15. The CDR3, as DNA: TGTGCCAGCAGCTCCCCCCCTCGACTAGCGGGGGGGCGTTTAGAGACCCAGTACTTC. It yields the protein CASSSPPRLAGGRLETQYF.

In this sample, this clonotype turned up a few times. The CDR3 nucleotides are TGTGCCTCGAGACTGCTCTCCTACGAGCAGTACTTC. As protein: CASRLLSYEQYF. The chain recombines TRBV30 with TRBJ2-7; D remains unclear. Germline values: CDR1 GTSNPN, CDR2 SVGIG (reference sequence). The V and J ends lost 7 bases and 0 bases respectively, with 10 bases between them. The CDR3 spans 12 residues. The variable domain in full, completed from reference TRBV30 and TRBJ2-7, reads SQTIHQWPATLVQPVGSPLSLECTVEGTSNPNLYWYRQAAGRGLQLLFYSVGIGQISSEVPQNLSASRPQDRQFILSSKKLLLSDSGFYLCASRLLSYEQYFGPGTRLTVT.

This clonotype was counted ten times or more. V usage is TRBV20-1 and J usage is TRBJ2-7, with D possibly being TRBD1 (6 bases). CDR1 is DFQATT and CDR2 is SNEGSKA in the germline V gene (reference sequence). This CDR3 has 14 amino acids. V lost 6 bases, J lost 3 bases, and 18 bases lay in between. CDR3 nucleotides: TGCAGTGCCAGTACAGGGACCCTTAACTACGAGCAGTACTTC. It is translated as CSASTGTLNYEQYF.

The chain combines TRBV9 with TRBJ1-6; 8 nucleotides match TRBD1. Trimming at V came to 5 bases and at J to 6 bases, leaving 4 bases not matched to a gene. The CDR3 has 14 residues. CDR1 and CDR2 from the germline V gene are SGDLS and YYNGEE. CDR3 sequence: CASSGQGLNSPLHF. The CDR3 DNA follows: TGTGCCAGCAGTGGACAGGGCCTTAATTCACCCCTCCACTTT. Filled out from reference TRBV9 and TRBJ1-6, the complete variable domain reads DSGVTQTPKHLITATGQRVTLRCSPRSGDLSVYWYQQSLDQGLQFLIQYYNGEERAKGNILERFSAQQFPDLHSELNLSSLELGDSALYFCASSGQGLNSPLHFGNGTRLTVT.

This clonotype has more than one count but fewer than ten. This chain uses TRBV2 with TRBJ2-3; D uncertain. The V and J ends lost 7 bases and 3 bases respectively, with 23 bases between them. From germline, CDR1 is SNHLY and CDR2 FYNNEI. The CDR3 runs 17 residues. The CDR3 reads CASILRSGPLRTDTQYF. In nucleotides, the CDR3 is TGTGCCAGCATCCTGAGATCTGGGCCCCTAAGGACAGATACGCAGTATTTT.

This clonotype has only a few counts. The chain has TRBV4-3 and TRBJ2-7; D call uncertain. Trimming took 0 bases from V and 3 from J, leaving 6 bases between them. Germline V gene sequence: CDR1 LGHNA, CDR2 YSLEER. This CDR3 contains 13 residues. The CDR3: CASSQERFYEQYF. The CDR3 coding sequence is TGCGCCAGCAGCCAAGAGAGGTTCTACGAGCAGTACTTC.

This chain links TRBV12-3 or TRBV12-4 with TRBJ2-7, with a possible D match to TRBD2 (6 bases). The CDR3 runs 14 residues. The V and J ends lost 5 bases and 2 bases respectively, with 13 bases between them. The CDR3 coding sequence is TGTGCCAGCAGTAACCGGGACTGGACCTACGAGCAGTACTTC. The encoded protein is CASSNRDWTYEQYF.

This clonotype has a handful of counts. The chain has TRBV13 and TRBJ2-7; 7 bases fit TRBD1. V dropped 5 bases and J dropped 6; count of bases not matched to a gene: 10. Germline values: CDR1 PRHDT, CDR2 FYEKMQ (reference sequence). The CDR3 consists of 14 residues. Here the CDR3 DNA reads TGTGCCAGCAGCCAAGACAGGGTGAGCCGCGAGCAGTACTTC. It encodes CASSQDRVSREQYF.

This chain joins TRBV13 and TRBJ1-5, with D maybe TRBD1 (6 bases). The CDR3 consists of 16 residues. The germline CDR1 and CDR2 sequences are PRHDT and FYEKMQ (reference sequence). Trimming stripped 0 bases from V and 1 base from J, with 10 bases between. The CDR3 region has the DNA TGTGCCAGCAGCTTAGGGGGGGGGGCCAGCAATCAGCCCCAGCATTTT. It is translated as CASSLGGGASNQPQHF.

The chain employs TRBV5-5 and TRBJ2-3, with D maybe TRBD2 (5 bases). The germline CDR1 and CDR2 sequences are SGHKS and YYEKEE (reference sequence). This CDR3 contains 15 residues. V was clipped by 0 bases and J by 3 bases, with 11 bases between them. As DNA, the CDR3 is TGTGCCAGCAGCTTGGCAGCGGCAGCTACAGATACGCAGTATTTT. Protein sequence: CASSLAAAATDTQYF.